These 2 T cell receptor beta chains share one sample of origin, sequenced in a study of sequential checkpoint blockade in melanoma. This table comes from immunoSEQ multiplex PCR, and its TCRdb copy is limited to in-frame clones, with some not included. This table has 13,000 or so clones, approximately 48% appearing once. This sample's treatment: randomized to nivolumab then ipilimumab (arm A) or the reverse (arm B). The sample in question was CD8+ T cells sorted from blood (inferred from file names), obtained from a patient given nivolumab and ipilimumab in sequence. The receptors originated from a human donor with melanoma.

The V and J genes are TRBV7-3 and TRBJ2-1, with 10 positions matching TRBD1. Germline CDR1 SGHTA, CDR2 FQGTGA. Trimming removed 2 bases from V and 6 bases from J; junction bases left unmatched: 10. CDR3 length: 17 amino acids. The CDR3 coding sequence is TGTGCCAGCAGCTTAGGAGTCTCGGGACAGGGGCCCAATGAGCAGTTCTTC. Translation gives CASSLGVSGQGPNEQFF. Filled out from reference TRBV7-3 and TRBJ2-1, the complete variable domain reads GAGVSQTPSNKVTEKGKYVELRCDPISGHTALYWYRQSLGQGPEFLIYFQGTGAADDSGLPNDRFFAVRPEGSVSTLKIQRTERGDSAVYLCASSLGVSGQGPNEQFFGPGTRLTVL.

This clone qualifies as medium-sized (0.01 to 0.1%). The chain carries TRBV19 and TRBJ1-1, with 8 bases lining up with TRBD1. The trim removed 1 base at V and 4 bases at J, leaving 5 bases unmatched. Germline CDR1 reads LNHDA; CDR2 reads SQIVND (reference sequence). The length of the CDR3 is 15 residues. CDR3: CASSIVGTGVTEAFF. The CDR3 bases are TGTGCCAGTAGTATAGTCGGGACAGGCGTCACTGAAGCTTTCTTT. Full variable domain (missing parts from reference TRBV19 and TRBJ1-1): DGGITQSPKYLFRKEGQNVTLSCEQNLNHDAMYWYRQDPGQGLRLIYYSQIVNDFQKGDIAEGYSVSREKKESFPLTVTSAQKNPTAFYLCASSIVGTGVTEAFFGQGTRLTVV.